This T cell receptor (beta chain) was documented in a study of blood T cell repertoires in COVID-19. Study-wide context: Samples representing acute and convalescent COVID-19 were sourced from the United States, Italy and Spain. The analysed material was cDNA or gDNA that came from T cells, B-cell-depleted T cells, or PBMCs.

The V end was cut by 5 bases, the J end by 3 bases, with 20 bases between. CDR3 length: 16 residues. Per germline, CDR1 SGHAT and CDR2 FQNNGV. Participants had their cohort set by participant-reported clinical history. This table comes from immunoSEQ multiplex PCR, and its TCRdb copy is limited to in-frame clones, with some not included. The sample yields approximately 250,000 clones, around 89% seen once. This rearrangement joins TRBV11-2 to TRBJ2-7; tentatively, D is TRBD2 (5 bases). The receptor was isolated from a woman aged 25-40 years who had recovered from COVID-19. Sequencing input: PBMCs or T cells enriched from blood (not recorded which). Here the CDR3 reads CASSPAGDKFLYEQYF. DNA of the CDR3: TGTGCCAGCAGCCCGGCCGGGGATAAGTTTCTCTACGAGCAGTACTTC.